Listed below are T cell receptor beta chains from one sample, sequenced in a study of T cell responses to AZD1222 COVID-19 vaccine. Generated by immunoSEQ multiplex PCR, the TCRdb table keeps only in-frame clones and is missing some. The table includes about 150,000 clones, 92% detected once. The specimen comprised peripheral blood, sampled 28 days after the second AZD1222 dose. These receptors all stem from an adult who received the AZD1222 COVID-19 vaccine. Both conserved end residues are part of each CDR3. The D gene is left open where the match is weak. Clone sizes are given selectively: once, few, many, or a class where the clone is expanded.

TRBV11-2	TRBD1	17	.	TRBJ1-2	CASTKGGRRDRNYGYTF	TGTGCCAGCACTAAAGGGGGACGAAGGGACAGGAACTATGGCTACACCTTC
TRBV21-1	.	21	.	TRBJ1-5	CASSTRGQGKGVVYSNQPQHF	TGTGCCAGCAGCACCCGGGGACAGGGAAAGGGAGTTGTATATAGCAATCAGCCCCAGCATTTT
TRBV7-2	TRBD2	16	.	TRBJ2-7	CASSLTLAGGGYEQYF	TGTGCCAGCAGCTTAACTCTAGCGGGAGGGGGGTACGAGCAGTACTTC
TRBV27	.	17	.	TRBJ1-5	CASSFLRVRGHNQPQHF	TGTGCCAGCAGTTTCCTCAGGGTTCGGGGACACAATCAGCCCCAGCATTTT
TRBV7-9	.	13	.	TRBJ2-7	CASSFYGSYEQYF	TGTGCCAGCAGCTTCTACGGGTCCTACGAGCAGTACTTC
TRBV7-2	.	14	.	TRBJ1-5	CASSPQPSNQPQHF	TGTGCCAGCAGCCCCCAGCCTAGCAATCAGCCCCAGCATTTT
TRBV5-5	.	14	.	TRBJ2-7	CASSGTGLTGEQYF	TGTGCCAGCAGCGGTACAGGGCTTACGGGTGAGCAGTACTTC
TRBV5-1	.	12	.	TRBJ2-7	CASSQGSYEQYF	TGCGCCAGCAGCCAGGGCTCCTACGAGCAGTACTTC
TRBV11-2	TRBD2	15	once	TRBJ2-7	CASSLDRTSGTEQYF	TGTGCCAGCAGCTTAGATCGGACTAGCGGGACCGAGCAGTACTTC
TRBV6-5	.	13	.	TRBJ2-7	CASRPDRDDEQYF	TGTGCCAGCAGACCCGATAGGGACGACGAGCAGTACTTC
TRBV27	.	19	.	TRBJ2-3	CASSRSGPISVGHTDTQYF	TGTGCCAGCAGTCGATCGGGGCCAATCTCGGTTGGTCACACAGATACGCAGTATTTT
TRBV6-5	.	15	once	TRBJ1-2	CASSYSMGSNYGYTF	TGTGCCAGCAGTTACTCGATGGGGTCTAACTATGGCTACACCTTC
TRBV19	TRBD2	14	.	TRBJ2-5	CASSMGGSGETQYF	TGTGCCAGTAGTATGGGCGGGAGTGGAGAGACCCAGTACTTC
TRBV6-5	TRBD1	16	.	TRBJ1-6	CASSYRTGRSSSPLHF	TGTGCCAGCAGTTACCGGACAGGAAGGAGTAGTTCACCCCTCCACTTT
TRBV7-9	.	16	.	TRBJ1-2	CASSLTNRRTNYGYTF	TGTGCCAGCAGCTTAACGAACAGGCGTACTAACTATGGCTACACCTTC
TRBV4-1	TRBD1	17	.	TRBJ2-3	CASSQPPTGESTDTQYF	TGCGCCAGCAGCCAACCTCCGACAGGGGAGTCCACAGATACGCAGTATTTT
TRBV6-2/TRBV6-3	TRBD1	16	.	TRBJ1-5	CASSYGGQGAEQPQHF	TGTGCCAGCAGTTACGGGGGGCAGGGGGCGGAACAGCCCCAGCATTTT
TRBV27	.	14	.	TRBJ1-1	CASSLSREVTEAFF	TGTGCCAGCAGTTTATCGCGGGAGGTCACTGAAGCTTTCTTT
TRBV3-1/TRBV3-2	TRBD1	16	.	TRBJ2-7	CASSQLPGTGPGTQYF	TGTGCCAGCAGCCAACTCCCTGGGACAGGACCAGGGACGCAGTACTTC
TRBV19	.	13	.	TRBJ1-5	CASSIWVYQPQHF	TGTGCCAGTAGTATCTGGGTTTATCAGCCCCAGCATTTT
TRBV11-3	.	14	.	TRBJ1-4	CASSFTQGSEKLFF	TGTGCCAGCAGCTTTACCCAGGGATCCGAAAAACTGTTTTTT
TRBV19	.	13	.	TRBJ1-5	CATSGTRNQPQHF	TGTGCCACCTCGGGAACGAGAAATCAGCCCCAGCATTTT
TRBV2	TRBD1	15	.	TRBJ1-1	CASNAGDRRGTEAFF	TGTGCCAGCAACGCCGGGGACAGGCGGGGCACTGAAGCTTTCTTT
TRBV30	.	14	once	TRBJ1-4	CAWSHGGATEKLFF	TGTGCCTGGAGTCACGGGGGCGCGACGGAAAAACTGTTTTTT
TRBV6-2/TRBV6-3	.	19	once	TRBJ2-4	CASSYPTYAGPKAKNIQYF	TGTGCCAGCAGTTACCCTACCTATGCAGGGCCGAAAGCCAAAAACATTCAGTACTTC
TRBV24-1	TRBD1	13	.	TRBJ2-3	CATSDSQGATQYF	TGTGCCACCAGTGACTCACAGGGGGCTACGCAGTATTTT
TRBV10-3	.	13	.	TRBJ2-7	CAITNGDMYEQYF	TGTGCCATCACCAATGGAGACATGTACGAGCAGTACTTC
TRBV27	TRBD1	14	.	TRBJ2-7	CASSSQDRGHEQYF	TGTGCCAGCAGTTCCCAAGACAGGGGTCACGAGCAGTACTTC
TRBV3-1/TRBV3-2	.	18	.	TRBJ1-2	CASSQDGSRVPLDYGYTF	TGTGCCAGCAGCCAAGATGGATCACGGGTCCCCCTGGACTATGGCTACACCTTC
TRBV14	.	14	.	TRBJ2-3	CASSQRLGAGTQYF	TGTGCCAGCAGCCAAAGACTAGGAGCTGGTACGCAGTATTTT
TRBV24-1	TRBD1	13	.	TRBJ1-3	CATTGGDGNTIYF	TGTGCCACCACAGGGGGCGACGGAAACACCATATATTTT
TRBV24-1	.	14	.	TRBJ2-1	CATSEMNRANEQFF	TGTGCCACCAGTGAAATGAACAGGGCCAATGAGCAGTTCTTC
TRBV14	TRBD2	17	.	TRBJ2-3	CASSPRKLAVTTDTQYF	TGTGCCAGCAGCCCTCGAAAACTAGCGGTAACAACAGATACGCAGTATTTT
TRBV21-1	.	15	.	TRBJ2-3	CASSKGTPKSYTQYF	TGTGCCAGCAGCAAAGGGACCCCGAAAAGCTATACGCAGTATTTT
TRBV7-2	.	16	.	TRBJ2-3	CASIGPWQRRTDTQYF	TGTGCCAGCATCGGGCCCTGGCAGCGCCGCACAGATACGCAGTATTTT
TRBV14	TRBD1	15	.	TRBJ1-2	CASSQGTGGPYGYTF	TGTGCCAGCAGCCAAGGGACAGGGGGACCCTATGGCTACACCTTC
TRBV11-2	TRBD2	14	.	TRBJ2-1	CASSSTSGSNEQFF	TGTGCCAGCAGCTCGACTAGCGGGAGTAATGAGCAGTTCTTC
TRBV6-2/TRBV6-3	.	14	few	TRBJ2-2	CASSNTVLTGELFF	TGTGCCAGCAGTAATACAGTTCTAACCGGGGAGCTGTTTTTT
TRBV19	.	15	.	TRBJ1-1	CASSILGVSGTEAFF	TGTGCCAGTAGTATTCTCGGGGTATCGGGCACTGAAGCTTTCTTT
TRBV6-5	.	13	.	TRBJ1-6	CASSSGQVSPLHF	TGTGCCAGCAGTTCAGGACAAGTTTCACCCCTCCACTTT
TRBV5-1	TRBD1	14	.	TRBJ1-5	CASSTGTANQPQHF	TGCGCCAGCAGTACCGGGACAGCAAATCAGCCCCAGCATTTT
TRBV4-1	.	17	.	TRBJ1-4	CASSQDLAGATNEKLFF	TGCGCCAGCAGCCAAGATCTGGCCGGGGCAACTAATGAAAAACTGTTTTTT
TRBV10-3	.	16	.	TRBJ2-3	CAISVSKTGDTDTQYF	TGTGCCATCAGTGTGTCGAAGACAGGCGACACAGATACGCAGTATTTT
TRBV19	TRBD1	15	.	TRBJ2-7	CASSPNPDRGRAEYF	TGTGCCAGTAGTCCCAACCCGGACAGGGGGCGTGCTGAGTACTTC
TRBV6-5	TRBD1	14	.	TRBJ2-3	CASRTGTDTDTQYF	TGTGCCAGCAGGACCGGGACAGACACAGATACGCAGTATTTT
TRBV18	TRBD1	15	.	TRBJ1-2	CASSPGTGEYYGYTF	TGTGCCAGCTCACCAGGGACAGGGGAATACTATGGCTACACCTTC
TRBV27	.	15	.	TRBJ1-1	CASSSPGAGNTEAFF	TGTGCCAGCAGTTCCCCAGGGGCAGGGAACACTGAAGCTTTCTTT
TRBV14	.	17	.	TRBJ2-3	CASSQFGPGPRTDTQYF	TGTGCCAGCAGCCAATTCGGTCCGGGACCTCGCACAGATACGCAGTATTTT
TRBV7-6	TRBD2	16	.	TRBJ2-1	CASSLASNFGGNEQFF	TGTGCCAGCAGCTTAGCGTCTAATTTCGGGGGGAATGAGCAGTTCTTC
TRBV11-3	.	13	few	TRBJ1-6	CASSLNITSRLHF	TGTGCCAGCAGCTTGAACATAACTTCACGCCTCCACTTT
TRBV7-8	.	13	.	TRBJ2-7	CASSSGTTYEQYF	TGTGCCAGCAGCTCTGGGACAACCTACGAGCAGTACTTC
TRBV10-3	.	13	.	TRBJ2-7	CAISDRGVSEQYF	TGTGCCATCAGTGATAGAGGGGTCTCCGAGCAGTACTTC
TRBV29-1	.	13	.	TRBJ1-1	CSVATGLGTEAFF	TGCAGCGTCGCCACAGGGTTAGGCACTGAAGCTTTCTTT
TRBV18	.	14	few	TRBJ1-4	CASSINRDNEKLFF	TGTGCCAGCTCAATTAACCGGGATAATGAAAAACTGTTTTTT